This record looks at one TCR beta chain sequence and its context. Its antigen remains undetermined. Per-nucleotide qualities are absent, and no much larger clonotype sits a single base away. These data originate in a study of blood T cells in healthy people across ages (dated by TCRdb to about 2015). General notes on the study: Template switching captured roughly one uniquely barcoded TCR beta cDNA molecule per two T cells in model experiments. Donors were grouped into four age groups: young (average approximately 15 years), middle-aged (39), aged (about 60) and long-lived (about 82). To avoid experimental bias, donors of different ages were randomly spread across the sequencing lanes. Using the same blood draw, the study looked at two additional independent replicas of 1 million unique cDNA reads for two donors, one aged 18 to 29 and the other aged 80 or older. The study measured age-related changes in TCR beta repertoire diversity using deep sequencing normalized with unique cDNA molecular identifiers.

CDR1 and CDR2 are drawn from the germline V gene (reference sequence): SGHKS, YYEKEE. From the cysteine up to the phenylalanine, the CDR3 has a length of 13 residues. Solely the CDR3 DNA is kept, with 39 bases framed from the first base. The V end loses 5 bases and the J end loses 10 bases, and a stretch of 18 bases separates them. Systemically healthy Caucasian individuals from Russia, 39 in total and aged about 6 to 100 years, were included as donors. Ten milliliters of peripheral blood were drawn from each donor into EDTA-treated Vacutainer tubes. Ficoll-Paque density-gradient centrifugation was used to isolate PBMCs, with at least 6 million per sample. Trizol reagent was used to extract total RNA from the PBMCs, yielding at least 6 micrograms per sample. The percentages of naive CD45RAhigh/CD27high T cells were determined by flow cytometry on a PBMC aliquot from every donor. The library was produced with 5' RACE. Sequencing was performed on an Illumina HiSeq 2500. The second PCR ran for roughly 6 to 11 cycles and used a J-beta primer mix along with a sample-barcoded 5' primer. Each TCR beta cDNA molecule received a unique molecular identifier from a template-switch 5' adaptor carrying 12 random nucleotides. Each sample yielded at least 2.5 million CDR3-containing paired-end reads. First-strand cDNA was synthesized from all RNA with the Mint cDNA synthesis kit, primed by a TRBC-specific oligonucleotide. Following uracil-DNA glycosylase treatment, a first 18-cycle PCR with universal primers M1SS and BC2_uni_R was performed on all cDNA. The authors' pipeline ran thus. Each sample was normalized by randomly selecting 1 million high-quality reads, each carrying a distinct molecular identifier. Instead of being binned into consensus sequences, reads that shared molecular identifiers were thrown out. MiTCR, run with a Q25 quality threshold and the strictest error-elimination algorithm, handled CDR3 identification, clonotype clustering and error correction. A nonparametric unseen species model with Euler transformation was used to estimate a lower bound on total TCR beta diversity. TCRdb reanalyzed the raw reads on its own, using fastp at Q25 for trimming and MiXCR for clone calling, and kept in-frame beta chains. Rows are combined by CDR3 protein, so each entry shows the most common genes and DNA. TCRdb's processing, not the study's, gives the V and J calls here. The sample table holds 1.5 million to 2 million distinct CDR3 sequences, of which 28% were seen once. About 8% of the sample comes from the top ten.

Here is what the overall study found, with its caveats: Estimates of total diversity based on one million sequenced T cells were considered lower bounds and underestimates. As age increased, observed TCR beta diversity per million T cells dropped in a roughly linear way, and a significant reduction was already evident by age 40. The long-lived group showed more naive CD4+ T cells, fewer expanded clones and increased TCR diversity than the aged group, suggesting age selection. Conclusive comparison of naive and antigen-experienced compartments was prevented by the profiling of bulk unsorted PBMCs. Because the CMV infection status of the donors was unknown, age-related changes in expanded clonotypes may potentially have been confounded. A strong correlation was found between observed TCR beta diversity and the percentage of naive T cells measured by flow cytometry.

The rearranged chain carries TRBV5-5 and TRBJ1-1; the D gene cannot be resolved reliably. Sequencing was done on a sample of blood. The sequence derives from a woman under 40 in good health. The CDR3 is CASSLTRPSTAFF. The DNA sequence is as follows: TGTGCCAGCAGTCTAACACGACCCAGCACAGCTTTCTTT.